This TCR beta chain is drawn from a study of blood T cell repertoires in COVID-19. Sequenced by immunoSEQ multiplex PCR; TCRdb stores in-frame clones only, minus some. The sample carries 200,000 to 300,000 clones, 70% to 90% recorded once. V lost 4 bases to trimming and J lost 7 bases; unmatched junction nucleotides: 9. CDR1 MDHEN and CDR2 SYDVKM come from the germline V gene. The CDR3 is made up of 16 amino acids. Sequences were obtained from peripheral blood. This TCR came from a woman aged 40 to 50 with acute or convalescent COVID-19. The genes are TRBV28 and TRBJ2-1, with 11 positions matching TRBD1. This chain's CDR3 is CASSSMRDRGKNEQFF. Written as DNA, the CDR3 is TGTGCCAGCAGTTCTATGCGGGACAGGGGGAAGAATGAGCAGTTCTTC.